These 2 T cell receptor beta chains originate from one sample sequenced in a study of blood T cell repertoires in COVID-19. Sequencing used immunoSEQ multiplex PCR; TCRdb keeps in-frame clones, though not all of them. The repertoire consists of approximately 150,000 clones, with about 85% occurring once and the leading ten covering more than 5%. Sample: PBMCs or T cells enriched from blood (not recorded which). The receptor source for this set is a woman between 40 and 55 years old who had recovered from COVID-19.

This CDR3 reads CASSFAPTGTINQPQHF. CDR3 sequence (DNA): TGCGCCAGCAGCTTCGCCCCCACAGGGACGATAAATCAGCCCCAGCATTTT. This chain connects TRBV5-1 to TRBJ1-5, with D tentatively TRBD1 (6 bases). The V gene lost 2 bases and the J gene lost 4 bases, with 19 bases spanning the gap. This CDR3 is 17 amino acids long. The germline gives CDR1 SGHRS, CDR2 YFSETQ.

CDR3 DNA sequence: TGTGCCAGCAGTGGGACTAGCGGGAGTGGTGAGCAGTTCTTC. It specifies CASSGTSGSGEQFF. The chain joins TRBV27 to TRBJ2-1, with TRBD2 matching 14 bases. The CDR3 is made up of 14 amino acids. J gave up 9 bases and V 5 bases, and 3 bases lay outside the gene matches. CDR1 is MNHEY, CDR2 SMNVEV, per germline (reference sequence).